This T cell receptor (beta chain) is from a study of OX40 agonist ivuxolimab in advanced cancers. Study-wide context: The costimulatory receptor OX40 (CD134) was targeted by ivuxolimab, a fully human IgG2 agonistic monoclonal antibody. Intravenous ivuxolimab was administered to patients every 2 weeks at six dose levels: 0.01, 0.1, 0.3, 1.5, 3 and 10 mg/kg. Of the roughly 52 dose-escalation patients, hepatocellular carcinoma was present in some 19, melanoma in roughly 15, renal cell carcinoma in 9 and head and neck cancer in 9. A male proportion of 70% to 90% and a mean age of approximately 60 years, ranging from roughly 23 to 79, were recorded for the dose-escalation cohort. Patients were allowed to have had prior anti-PD-1, anti-PD-L1 or anti-CTLA-4 therapy, and around two fifths of the dose-escalation patients had been treated with checkpoint inhibitors. Partial responses occurred in three dose-escalation patients, of whom one had hepatocellular carcinoma and two had cutaneous melanoma. Peripheral TCRbeta sequencing aimed to test whether ivuxolimab altered TCR sequence diversity and caused clonal T-cell expansion. The paper covers the monotherapy dose-escalation part of the phase I ivuxolimab trial, which included N ≈ 57 patients.

Patients with a history of autoimmune disease or receiving systemic immunosuppression were excluded from the trial. Peripheral blood for TCR sequencing was collected from all dose cohorts at baseline, on cycle 4 day 1, and on cycle 7 day 1. Samples came from an open-label, multicenter, first-in-human phase I dose-escalation trial of ivuxolimab. Adults with locally advanced or metastatic melanoma, renal cell, hepatocellular, or head and neck squamous cell carcinoma were enrolled in the trial. Before TCR sequencing, CD4+ and CD8+ T cells were separately sorted from peripheral blood. Genomic DNA was extracted from sorted cells for sequencing of the TCRbeta CDR3 region. The immunoSEQ Assay was used to sequence the TCRbeta CDR3 regions. As stored in TCRdb, this immuneACCESS dataset retains in-frame rearrangements with V and J assigned. A fraction of the clones does not appear; measured against another copy, unresolved V genes explain less than half of the discrepancy, and the remainder lacks a known reason. The sample has 25,000 to 35,000 clones on record, about 88% of them singletons. The ten largest clones represent about 27% of the sample.

The study at large found these results: Partial responders in the 0.1-3.0 mg/kg groups had among the lowest normalized peripheral clonal expansion, especially among CD8+ T cells. At doses from 0.1 to 3.0 mg/kg, clonal expansion was seen in both CD4+ and CD8+ blood T cells between baseline and week 6. Low levels of normalized T-cell clonal expansion were also shown by some nonresponding patients. After ivuxolimab, CD8+ T cells had more expanded clones than CD4+ T cells on average. The antigen specificity of the clonally expanded peripheral T cells was not determined.

Trimmed from V: 6 bases; trimmed from J: 7 bases; junction bases lacking a gene match: 10. CDR1 and CDR2, per the germline V gene (reference sequence), are MNHEY and SMNVEV. The CDR3 runs 15 amino acids, cysteine and phenylalanine included. CDR3 DNA is the only sequence kept; it has 45 bases, read in frame from the first base. Details on this clone: No antigen is known for it. No qualities accompany the bases; no much larger clone lies one base away.

The receptor comes from an adult with an advanced solid tumor such as melanoma, head and neck, liver or kidney cancer. The rearrangement joined TRBV27 to TRBJ2-7, and 12 junctional nucleotides match TRBD2. The sample in question was CD4+ or CD8+ T cells sorted from blood, obtained in a trial of the OX40 agonist ivuxolimab. The nucleotide sequence reads TGTGCCAGCAGCCCTGAGACTAGCGGGAGCGGGGAGCAGTACTTC. It is translated as CASSPETSGSGEQYF.